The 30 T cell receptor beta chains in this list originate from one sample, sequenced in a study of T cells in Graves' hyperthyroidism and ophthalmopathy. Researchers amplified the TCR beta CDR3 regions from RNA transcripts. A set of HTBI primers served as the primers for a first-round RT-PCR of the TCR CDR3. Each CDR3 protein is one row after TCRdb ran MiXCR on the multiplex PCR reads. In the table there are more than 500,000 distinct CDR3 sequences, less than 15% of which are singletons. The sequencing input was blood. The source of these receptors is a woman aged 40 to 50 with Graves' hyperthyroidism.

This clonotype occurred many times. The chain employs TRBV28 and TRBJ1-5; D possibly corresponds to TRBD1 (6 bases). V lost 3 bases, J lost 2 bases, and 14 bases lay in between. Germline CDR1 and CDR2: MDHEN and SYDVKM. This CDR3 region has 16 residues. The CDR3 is CASSFLGGGGNQPQHF. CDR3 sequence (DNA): TGTGCCAGCAGTTTTCTAGGGGGTGGCGGCAATCAGCCCCAGCATTTT.

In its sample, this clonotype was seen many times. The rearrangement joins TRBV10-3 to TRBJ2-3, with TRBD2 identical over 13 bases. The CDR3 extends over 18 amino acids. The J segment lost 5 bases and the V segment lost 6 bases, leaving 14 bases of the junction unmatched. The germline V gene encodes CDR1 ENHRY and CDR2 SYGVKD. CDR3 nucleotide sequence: TGTGCCATCAGACACACCACCGGGACTAGCGGGGAGGAAGATACGCAGTATTTT. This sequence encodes CAIRHTTGTSGEEDTQYF.

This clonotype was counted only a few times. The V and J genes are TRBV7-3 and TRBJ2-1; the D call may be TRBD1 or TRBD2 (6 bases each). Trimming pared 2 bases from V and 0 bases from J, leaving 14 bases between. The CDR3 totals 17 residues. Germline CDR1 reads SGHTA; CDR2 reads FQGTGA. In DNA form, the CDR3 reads TGTGCCAGCAGCTTATGGGGGGCGGGAAACTCCTACAATGAGCAGTTCTTC. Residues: CASSLWGAGNSYNEQFF.

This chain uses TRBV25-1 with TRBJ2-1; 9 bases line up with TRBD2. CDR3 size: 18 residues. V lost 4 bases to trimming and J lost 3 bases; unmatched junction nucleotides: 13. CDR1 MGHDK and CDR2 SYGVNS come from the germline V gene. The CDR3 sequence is CASSAPGLAGVVYNEQFF. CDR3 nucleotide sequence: TGTGCCAGCAGTGCCCCGGGACTAGCAGGAGTCGTCTACAATGAGCAGTTCTTC.

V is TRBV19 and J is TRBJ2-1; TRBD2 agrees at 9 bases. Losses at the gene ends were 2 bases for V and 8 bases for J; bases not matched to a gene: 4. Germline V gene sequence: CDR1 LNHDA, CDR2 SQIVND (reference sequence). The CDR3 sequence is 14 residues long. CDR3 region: CASSILAGTDEQFF. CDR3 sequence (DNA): TGTGCCAGTAGTATACTAGCGGGGACGGATGAGCAGTTCTTC.

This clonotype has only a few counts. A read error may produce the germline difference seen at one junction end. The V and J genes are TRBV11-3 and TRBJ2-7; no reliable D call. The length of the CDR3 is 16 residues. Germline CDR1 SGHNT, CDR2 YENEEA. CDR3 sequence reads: CASSSPQAPLSCEQYF. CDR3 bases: TGTGCCAGCAGCTCACCCCAGGCGCCCCTATCCTGCGAGCAGTACTTC. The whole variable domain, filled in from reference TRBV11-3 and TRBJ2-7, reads EAGVVQSPRYKIIEKKQPVAFWCNPISGHNTLYWYLQNLGQGPELLIRYENEEAVDDSQLPKDRFSAERLKGVDSTLKIQPAELGDSAVYLCASSSPQAPLSCEQYFGPGTRLTVT.

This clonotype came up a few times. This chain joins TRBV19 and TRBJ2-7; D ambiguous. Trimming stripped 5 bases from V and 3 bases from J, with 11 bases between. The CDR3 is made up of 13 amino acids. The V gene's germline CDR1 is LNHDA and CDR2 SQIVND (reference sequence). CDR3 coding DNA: TGTGCCAGTAGTGGGCCCTCGGGCTACGAGCAGTACTTC. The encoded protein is CASSGPSGYEQYF.

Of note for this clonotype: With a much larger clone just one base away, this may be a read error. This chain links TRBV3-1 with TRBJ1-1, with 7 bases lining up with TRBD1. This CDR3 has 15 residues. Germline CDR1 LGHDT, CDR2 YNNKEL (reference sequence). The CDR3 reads CASSQESTGNTEASF. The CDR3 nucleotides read TGTGCCAGCAGCCAAGAATCGACAGGGAACACTGAAGCTTCCTTT.

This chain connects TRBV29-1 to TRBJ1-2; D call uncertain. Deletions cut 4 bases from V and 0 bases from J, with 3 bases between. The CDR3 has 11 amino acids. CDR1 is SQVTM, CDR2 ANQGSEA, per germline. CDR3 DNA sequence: TGCAGCGTTGGATCTAACTATGGCTACACCTTC. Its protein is CSVGSNYGYTF.

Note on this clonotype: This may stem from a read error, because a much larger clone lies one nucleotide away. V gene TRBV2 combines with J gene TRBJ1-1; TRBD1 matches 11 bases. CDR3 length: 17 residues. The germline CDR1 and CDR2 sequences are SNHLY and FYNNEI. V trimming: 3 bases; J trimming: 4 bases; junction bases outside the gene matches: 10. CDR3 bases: TGTGCCAGCAGTGATCCGGACAGGGGGCTGGGTGGCACTGAAGCTTTCTTT. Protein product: CASSDPDRGLGGTEAFF.

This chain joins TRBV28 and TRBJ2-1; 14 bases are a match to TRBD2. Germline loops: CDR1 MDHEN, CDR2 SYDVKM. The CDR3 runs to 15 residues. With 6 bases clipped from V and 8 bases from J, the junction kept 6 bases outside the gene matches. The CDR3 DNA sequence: TGTGCCAGCAGGCCGGGACTAGCGGGAGCCGATGAGCAGTTCTTC. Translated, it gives CASRPGLAGADEQFF.

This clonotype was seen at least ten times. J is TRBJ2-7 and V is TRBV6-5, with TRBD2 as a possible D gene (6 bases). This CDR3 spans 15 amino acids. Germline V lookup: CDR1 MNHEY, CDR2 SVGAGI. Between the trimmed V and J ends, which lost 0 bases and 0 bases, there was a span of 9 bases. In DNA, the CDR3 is TGTGCCAGCAGTTACTCGGGAGGCGGCTCCTACGAGCAGTACTTC. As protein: CASSYSGGGSYEQYF.

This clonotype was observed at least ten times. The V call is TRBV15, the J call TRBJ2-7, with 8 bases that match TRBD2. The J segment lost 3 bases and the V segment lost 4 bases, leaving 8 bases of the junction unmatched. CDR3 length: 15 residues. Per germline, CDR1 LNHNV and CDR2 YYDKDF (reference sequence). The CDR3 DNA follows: TGTGCCACCAGCAATCGATTAGCGGGGAGCTACGAGCAGTACTTC. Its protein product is CATSNRLAGSYEQYF.

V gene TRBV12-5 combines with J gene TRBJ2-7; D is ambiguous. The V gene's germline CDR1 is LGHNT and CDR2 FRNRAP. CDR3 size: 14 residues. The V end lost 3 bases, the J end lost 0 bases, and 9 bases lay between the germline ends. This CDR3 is CASGFRTDSYEQYF. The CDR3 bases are TGTGCTAGTGGTTTCCGGACGGACTCCTACGAGCAGTACTTC. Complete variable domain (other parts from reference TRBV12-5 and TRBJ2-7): DARVTQTPRHKVTEMGQEVTMRCQPILGHNTVFWYRQTMMQGLELLAYFRNRAPLDDSGMPKDRFSAEMPDATLATLKIQPSEPRDSAVYFCASGFRTDSYEQYFGPGTRLTVT.

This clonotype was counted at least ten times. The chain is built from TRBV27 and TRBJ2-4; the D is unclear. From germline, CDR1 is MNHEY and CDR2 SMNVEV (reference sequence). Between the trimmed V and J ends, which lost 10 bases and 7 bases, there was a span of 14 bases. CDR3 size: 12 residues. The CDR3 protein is CATQSVQNIQYF. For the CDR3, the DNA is TGTGCCACCCAATCGGTTCAGAACATTCAGTACTTC.

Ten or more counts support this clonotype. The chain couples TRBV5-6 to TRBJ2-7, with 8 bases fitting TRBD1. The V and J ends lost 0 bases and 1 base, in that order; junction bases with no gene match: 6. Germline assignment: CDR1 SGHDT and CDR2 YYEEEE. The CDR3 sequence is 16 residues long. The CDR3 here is CASSLAPGQVSYEQYF. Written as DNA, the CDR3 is TGTGCCAGCAGCTTGGCCCCGGGACAGGTTTCCTACGAGCAGTACTTC.

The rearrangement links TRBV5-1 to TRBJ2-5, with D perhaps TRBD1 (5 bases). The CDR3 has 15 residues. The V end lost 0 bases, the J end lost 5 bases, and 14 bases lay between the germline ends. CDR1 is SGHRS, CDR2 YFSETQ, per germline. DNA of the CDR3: TGCGCCAGCAGCTTGGCGACAGACCCCAGCGAGACCCAGTACTTC. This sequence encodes CASSLATDPSETQYF.

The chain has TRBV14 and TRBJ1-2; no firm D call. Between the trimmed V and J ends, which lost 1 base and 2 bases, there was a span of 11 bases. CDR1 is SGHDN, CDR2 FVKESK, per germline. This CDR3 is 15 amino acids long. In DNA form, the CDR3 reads TGTGCCAGCAGCCAAGGGTATGGCCGAAACTATGGCTACACCTTC. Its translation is CASSQGYGRNYGYTF.

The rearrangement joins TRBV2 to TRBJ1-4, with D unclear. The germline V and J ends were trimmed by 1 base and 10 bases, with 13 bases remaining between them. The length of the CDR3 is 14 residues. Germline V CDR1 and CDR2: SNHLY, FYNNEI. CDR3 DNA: TGTGCCAGCAGTGAAGAAAACGGAACTGGAAAACTGTTTTTT. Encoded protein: CASSEENGTGKLFF.

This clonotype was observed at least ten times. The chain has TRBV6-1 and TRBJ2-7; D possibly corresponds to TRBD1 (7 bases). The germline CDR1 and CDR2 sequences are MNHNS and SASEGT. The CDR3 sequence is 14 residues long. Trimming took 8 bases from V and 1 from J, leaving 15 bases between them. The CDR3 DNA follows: TGTGCCAGCTTTAAGACAGGGACTTCCTACGAGCAGTACTTC. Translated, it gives CASFKTGTSYEQYF.

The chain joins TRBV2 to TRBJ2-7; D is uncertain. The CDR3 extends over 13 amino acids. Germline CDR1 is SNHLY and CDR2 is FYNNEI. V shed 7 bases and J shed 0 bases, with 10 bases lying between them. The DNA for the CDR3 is TGTGCCAGCATCGGTCTAGACTCCTACGAGCAGTACTTC. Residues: CASIGLDSYEQYF.

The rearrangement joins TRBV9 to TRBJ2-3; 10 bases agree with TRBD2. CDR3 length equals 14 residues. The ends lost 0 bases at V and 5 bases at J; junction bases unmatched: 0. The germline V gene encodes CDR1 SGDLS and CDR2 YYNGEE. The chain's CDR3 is CASSVGLAGDTQYF. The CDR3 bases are TGTGCCAGCAGCGTAGGACTAGCGGGAGATACGCAGTATTTT.

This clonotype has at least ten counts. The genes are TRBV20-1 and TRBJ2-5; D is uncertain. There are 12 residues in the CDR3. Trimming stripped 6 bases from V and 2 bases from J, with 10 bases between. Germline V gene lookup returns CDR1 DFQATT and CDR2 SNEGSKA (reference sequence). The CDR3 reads CSARTPQETQYF. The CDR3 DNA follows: TGCAGTGCCCGGACCCCACAAGAGACCCAGTACTTC.

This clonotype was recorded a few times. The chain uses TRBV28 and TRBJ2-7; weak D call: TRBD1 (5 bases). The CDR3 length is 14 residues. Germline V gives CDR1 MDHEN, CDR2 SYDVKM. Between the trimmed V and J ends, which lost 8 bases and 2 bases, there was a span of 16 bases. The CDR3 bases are TGTGCCAGCGCCCTAGAAGTCAGGGCCTACGAGCAGTACTTC. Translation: CASALEVRAYEQYF.

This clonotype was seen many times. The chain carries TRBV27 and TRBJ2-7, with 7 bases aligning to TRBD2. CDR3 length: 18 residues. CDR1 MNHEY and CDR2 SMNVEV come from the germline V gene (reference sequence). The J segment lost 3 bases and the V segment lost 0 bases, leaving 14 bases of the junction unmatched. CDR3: CASSLSSLADGWYYEQYF. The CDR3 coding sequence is TGTGCCAGCAGTTTATCGAGCCTAGCGGACGGATGGTACTACGAGCAGTACTTC.

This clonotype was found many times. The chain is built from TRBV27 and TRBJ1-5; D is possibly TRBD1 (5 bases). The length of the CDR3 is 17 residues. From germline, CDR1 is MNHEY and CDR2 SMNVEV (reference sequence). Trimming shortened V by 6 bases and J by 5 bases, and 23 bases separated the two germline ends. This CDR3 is CASSPFPQGVGDQPQHF. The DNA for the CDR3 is TGTGCCAGCAGCCCTTTTCCTCAGGGAGTCGGAGATCAGCCCCAGCATTTT.

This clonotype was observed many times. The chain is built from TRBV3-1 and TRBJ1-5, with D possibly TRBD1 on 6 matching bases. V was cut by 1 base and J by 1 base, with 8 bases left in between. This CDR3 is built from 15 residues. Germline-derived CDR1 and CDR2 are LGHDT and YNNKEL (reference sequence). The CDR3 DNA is TGTGCCAGCAGCCAAGGGGGGCTGAGCAATCAGCCCCAGCATTTT. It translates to CASSQGGLSNQPQHF.

The CDR3 here is CASGGRGAPLSYEQYF. Written as DNA, the CDR3 is TGTGCCAGCGGCGGACGGGGGGCCCCCCTCTCCTACGAGCAGTACTTC. This chain joins TRBV2 and TRBJ2-7, with D possibly matching TRBD2 (7 bases). V lost 8 bases and J 0 bases, leaving 20 bases between the germline ends. Germline V CDR1 and CDR2: SNHLY, FYNNEI. This CDR3 region has 16 residues.

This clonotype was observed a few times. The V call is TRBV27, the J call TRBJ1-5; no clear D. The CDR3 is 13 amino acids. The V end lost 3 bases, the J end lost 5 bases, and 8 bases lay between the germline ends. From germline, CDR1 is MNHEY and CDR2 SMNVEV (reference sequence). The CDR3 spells CASSFLGDQPQHF. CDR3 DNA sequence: TGTGCCAGCAGTTTTCTCGGTGATCAGCCCCAGCATTTT.

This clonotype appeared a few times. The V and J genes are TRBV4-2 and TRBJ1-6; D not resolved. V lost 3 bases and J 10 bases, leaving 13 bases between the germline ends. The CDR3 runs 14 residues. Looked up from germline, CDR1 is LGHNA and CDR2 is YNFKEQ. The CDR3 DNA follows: TGTGCCAGCAGCCAGGAGGAGGGATACTCACCCCTCCACTTT. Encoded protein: CASSQEEGYSPLHF.